This is a list of T cell receptor beta chains from one sample in a study of metastatic and nonmetastatic thyroid tumors. TCRdb called clones again from the PCR reads with MiXCR. The table has 15,000 to 17,000 clones, about 4% seen once. The sequenced sample consisted of tumor tissue. The receptor set was obtained from a female donor with papillary thyroid cancer or a benign thyroid nodule (not recorded which). Some clones in this sample may be carry-over from other donors' samples. CDR3s include the opening cysteine and the closing phenylalanine or tryptophan. The D gene is left open where the match is weak. For some rows the clone size is stated as once, few or many, or as a class when expanded; others skip it.

cdr3_aa cdr3_nt j_call clone_size d_call v_call
CASSPRAGFGGSSYEQYF TGTGCCAGCAGCCCCCGTGCCGGTTTCGGGGGGAGCTCCTACGAGCAGTACTTC TRBJ2-7 few TRBD2 TRBV7-9
CASRGAGYHNSPLHF TGTGCCAGTAGGGGAGCAGGATATCATAATTCACCCCTCCACTTT TRBJ1-6 few - TRBV19
CASSLPSGRAGGEQYF TGTGCCAGCAGCTTGCCTAGCGGGAGGGCCGGGGGAGAGCAGTACTTC TRBJ2-7 - TRBD2 TRBV11-2
CASRPSHQNTGELFF TGCGCCAGCAGGCCTAGCCACCAGAACACCGGGGAGCTGTTTTTT TRBJ2-2 - - TRBV10-2
CASRDNTGELFF TGTGCCAGCAGAGACAACACCGGGGAGCTGTTTTTT TRBJ2-2 few - TRBV6-2/TRBV6-3
CASSGYTGELFF TGTGCCAGTAGTGGTTACACCGGGGAGCTGTTTTTT TRBJ2-2 - - TRBV19
CASSSGRDNEQFF TGTGCTAGCAGCTCGGGCAGAGACAATGAGCAGTTCTTC TRBJ2-1 - - TRBV7-7
CAWRTGRNYGYTF TGTGCCTGGCGGACAGGGCGCAACTATGGCTACACCTTC TRBJ1-2 - TRBD1 TRBV30
CASSPDSRYEQYF TGCGCCAGCAGCCCGGACAGTAGATACGAGCAGTACTTC TRBJ2-7 many - TRBV7-9
CASTQGRQEDYNEQFF TGTGCCAGCACTCAAGGTCGACAGGAGGACTACAATGAGCAGTTCTTC TRBJ2-1 few - TRBV28
CSAIGTSGRARNEQFF TGCAGTGCTATCGGGACTAGCGGGAGGGCCAGGAATGAGCAGTTCTTC TRBJ2-1 - TRBD2 TRBV20-1
CASSSDRVWQTQYF TGTGCCAGCAGTTCGGACAGGGTCTGGCAGACCCAGTACTTC TRBJ2-5 - TRBD1 TRBV6-5
CASSGTGFCYTF TGTGCCAGCAGTGGGACGGGGTTCTGCTACACCTTC TRBJ1-2 - - TRBV12-3/TRBV12-4
CASSYTDRERDTQYF TGTGCCAGCAGTTACACGGACAGGGAAAGGGATACGCAGTATTTT TRBJ2-3 - TRBD1 TRBV6-2/TRBV6-3
CASSAAQVDNSPLHF TGTGCCAGCAGTGCCGCCCAGGTCGATAATTCACCCCTCCACTTT TRBJ1-6 - - TRBV6-1
CASSAGTGHKDEQYF TGTGCCAGCAGCGCCGGGACAGGGCACAAGGACGAGCAGTACTTC TRBJ2-7 - TRBD1 TRBV27
CASSLGQVNYGYTF TGCGCCAGCAGCTTGGGACAAGTTAACTATGGCTACACCTTC TRBJ1-2 few - TRBV5-1
CASSYLEQGGYEQYF TGTGCCAGCAGTTACCTCGAACAGGGAGGATACGAGCAGTACTTC TRBJ2-7 - - TRBV6-9
CASSFPTSGWGELFF TGTGCCAGCAGTTTCCCGACTAGCGGGTGGGGGGAGCTGTTTTTT TRBJ2-2 few TRBD2 TRBV28
CASSTTGTAYNEQFF TGTGCCAGCAGCACGACCGGGACAGCCTACAATGAGCAGTTCTTC TRBJ2-1 - TRBD1 TRBV12-3/TRBV12-4
CSARVRGVTEAFF TGCAGTGCCCGTGTTCGGGGCGTTACTGAAGCTTTCTTT TRBJ1-1 few - TRBV20-1
CASSLIVGAGYEQYF TGTGCCAGCAGTTTAATTGTGGGGGCGGGATACGAGCAGTACTTC TRBJ2-7 - - TRBV27
CASSQAGSSYNSPLHF TGTGCCAGCAGCCAAGCAGGGAGCTCCTATAATTCACCCCTCCACTTT TRBJ1-6 medium-sized - TRBV4-2
CASRGQGNTEAFF TGTGCCAGCAGGGGGCAGGGGAACACTGAAGCTTTCTTT TRBJ1-1 few - TRBV28
CASSLEPAGFSYEQYF TGTGCCAGCAGCTTAGAGCCAGCGGGATTTTCCTACGAGCAGTACTTC TRBJ2-7 - TRBD2 TRBV7-2
CASSGTSGSYTGELFF TGTGCCAGTAGCGGGACTAGCGGGAGCTACACCGGGGAGCTGTTTTTT TRBJ2-2 - TRBD2 TRBV19
CASSGGSSYNSPLHF TGTGCCAGCAGCGGAGGGAGCTCCTATAATTCACCCCTCCACTTT TRBJ1-6 - - TRBV28
CATTQTGAPYNEQFF TGTGCCACCACCCAGACAGGGGCGCCATACAATGAGCAGTTCTTC TRBJ2-1 few TRBD1 TRBV24-1
CASSLGGAGANVLTF TGTGCCAGCAGTTTAGGGGGGGCTGGGGCCAACGTCCTGACTTTC TRBJ2-6 - - TRBV12-3/TRBV12-4
CASSRNTGGRGELFF TGTGCCAGCAGCCGAAACACAGGGGGCAGAGGGGAGCTGTTTTTT TRBJ2-2 - TRBD1 TRBV7-9
CASRKRGTDYGYTF TGTGCCAGCAGGAAGCGGGGGACTGACTATGGCTACACCTTC TRBJ1-2 many - TRBV12-3/TRBV12-4
CASSHGEPHEQYF TGTGCCAGCAGTCACGGGGAGCCCCACGAGCAGTACTTC TRBJ2-7 many - TRBV12-3/TRBV12-4
CATSERTGGPYGYTF TGTGCCACCAGTGAAAGGACAGGGGGACCCTATGGCTACACCTTC TRBJ1-2 few TRBD1 TRBV24-1
CASSHGTGSTDTQYF TGTGCCAGCAGTCATGGGACAGGGTCCACGGATACGCAGTATTTT TRBJ2-3 few TRBD1 TRBV6-2/TRBV6-3
CASSLLAGSYEQYF TGTGCCAGCAGCTTACTAGCGGGCTCCTACGAGCAGTACTTC TRBJ2-7 few TRBD2 TRBV7-8
CASSPYFPWGLGAAEYYNEQFF TGTGCCAGCAGTCCATACTTTCCCTGGGGGCTTGGAGCGGCAGAATACTACAATGAGCAGTTCTTC TRBJ2-1 medium-sized - TRBV27
CAWSAGVTNEKLFF TGTGCCTGGAGTGCAGGGGTTACTAATGAAAAACTGTTTTTT TRBJ1-4 - - TRBV30
CASSQPGLAGGRRTQYF TGTGCCAGCAGTCAACCGGGACTAGCGGGTGGCCGAAGGACCCAGTACTTC TRBJ2-5 medium-sized TRBD2 TRBV28
CASSPSGELFF TGTGCCAGCAGTCCCTCCGGGGAGCTGTTTTTT TRBJ2-2 few - TRBV2
CASSTGDSWAVGTGELFF TGTGCCAGCAGTACCGGGGATAGCTGGGCGGTGGGCACCGGGGAGCTGTTTTTT TRBJ2-2 few - TRBV6-1
CATSEASGRIPKDTQYF TGTGCCACCAGTGAGGCTAGCGGGAGGATCCCCAAAGATACGCAGTATTTT TRBJ2-3 - TRBD2 TRBV24-1